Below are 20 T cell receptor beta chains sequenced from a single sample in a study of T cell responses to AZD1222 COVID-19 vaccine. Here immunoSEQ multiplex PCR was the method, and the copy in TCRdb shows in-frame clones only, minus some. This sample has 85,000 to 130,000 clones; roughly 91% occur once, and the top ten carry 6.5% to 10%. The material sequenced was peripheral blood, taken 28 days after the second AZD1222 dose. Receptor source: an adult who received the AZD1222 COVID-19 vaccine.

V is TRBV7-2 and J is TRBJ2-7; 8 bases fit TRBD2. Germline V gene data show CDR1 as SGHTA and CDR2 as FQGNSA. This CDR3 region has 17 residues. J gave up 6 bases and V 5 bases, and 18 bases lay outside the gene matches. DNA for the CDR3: TGTGCCAGCAGCCCGCTTCACAGGAAAGCGGGACTAGTCGAGCAGTACTTC. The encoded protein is CASSPLHRKAGLVEQYF.

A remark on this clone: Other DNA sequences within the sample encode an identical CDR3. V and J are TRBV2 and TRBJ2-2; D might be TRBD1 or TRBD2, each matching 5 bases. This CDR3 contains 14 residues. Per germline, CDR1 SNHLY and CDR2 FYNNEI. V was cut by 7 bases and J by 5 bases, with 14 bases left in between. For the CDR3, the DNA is TGTGCCAGCACGGGGCAGGGCAGAACCGGGGAGCTGTTTTTT. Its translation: CASTGQGRTGELFF.

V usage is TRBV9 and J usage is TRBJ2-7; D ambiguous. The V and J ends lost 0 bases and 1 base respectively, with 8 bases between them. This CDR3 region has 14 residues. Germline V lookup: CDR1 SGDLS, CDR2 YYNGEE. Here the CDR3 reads CASSVDFGSYEQYF. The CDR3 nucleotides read TGTGCCAGCAGCGTAGATTTCGGGTCCTACGAGCAGTACTTC.

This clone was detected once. The CDR3 DNA reads TGCGCCAGCAGCCCACTAGCGGGGGGGATCTACGAGCAGTACTTC. Amino acid sequence: CASSPLAGGIYEQYF. J is TRBJ2-7 and V is TRBV4-3, with 13 bases identical to TRBD2. V was pared by 4 bases and J by 3 bases, with 3 bases of the junction left unmatched. The CDR3 extends over 15 amino acids. Germline CDR1 is LGHNA and CDR2 is YSLEER.

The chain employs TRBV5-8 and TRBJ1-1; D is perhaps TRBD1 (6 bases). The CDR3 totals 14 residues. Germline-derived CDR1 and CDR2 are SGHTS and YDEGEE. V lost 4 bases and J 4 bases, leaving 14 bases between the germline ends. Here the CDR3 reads CASSAQGSFTEAFF. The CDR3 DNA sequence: TGTGCCAGCAGCGCACAGGGTAGTTTCACTGAAGCTTTCTTT.

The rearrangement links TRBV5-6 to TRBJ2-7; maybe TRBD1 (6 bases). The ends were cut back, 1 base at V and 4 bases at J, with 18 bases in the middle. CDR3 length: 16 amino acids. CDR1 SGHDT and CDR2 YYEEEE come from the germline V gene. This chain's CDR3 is CASSLLTGRALYEQYF. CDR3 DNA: TGTGCCAGCAGCTTGCTGACAGGAAGGGCCTTATACGAGCAGTACTTC.

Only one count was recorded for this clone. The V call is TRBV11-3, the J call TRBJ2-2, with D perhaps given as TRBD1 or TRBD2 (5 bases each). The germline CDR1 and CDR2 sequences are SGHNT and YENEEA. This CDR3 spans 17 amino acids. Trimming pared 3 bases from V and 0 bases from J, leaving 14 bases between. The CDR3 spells CASSLGLRDSNTGELFF. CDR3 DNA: TGTGCCAGCAGCTTGGGGCTCCGGGATTCGAACACCGGGGAGCTGTTTTTT.

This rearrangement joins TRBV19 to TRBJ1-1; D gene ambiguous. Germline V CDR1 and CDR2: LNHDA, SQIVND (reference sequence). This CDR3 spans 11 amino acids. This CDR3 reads CATRQSTEAFF. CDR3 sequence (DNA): TGTGCTACGCGGCAGAGCACTGAAGCTTTCTTT.

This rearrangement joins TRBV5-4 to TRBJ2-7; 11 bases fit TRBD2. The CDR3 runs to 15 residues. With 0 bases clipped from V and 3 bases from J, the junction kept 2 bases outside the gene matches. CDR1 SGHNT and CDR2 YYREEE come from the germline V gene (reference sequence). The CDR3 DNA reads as TGTGCCAGCAGCTTGGGACTAGCGGGGAACTACGAGCAGTACTTC. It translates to CASSLGLAGNYEQYF.

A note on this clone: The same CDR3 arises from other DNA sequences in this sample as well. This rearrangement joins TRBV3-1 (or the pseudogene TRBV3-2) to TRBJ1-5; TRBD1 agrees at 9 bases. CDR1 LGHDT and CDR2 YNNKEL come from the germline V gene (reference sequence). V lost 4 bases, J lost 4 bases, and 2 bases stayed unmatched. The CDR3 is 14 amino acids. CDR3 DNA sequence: TGTGCCAGCAGCCCGACAGGGGGGAATCAGCCCCAGCATTTT. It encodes CASSPTGGNQPQHF.

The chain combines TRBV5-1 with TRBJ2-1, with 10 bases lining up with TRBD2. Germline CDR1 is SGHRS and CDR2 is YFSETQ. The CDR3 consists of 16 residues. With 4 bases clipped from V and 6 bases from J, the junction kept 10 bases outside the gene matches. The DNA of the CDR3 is TGCGCCAGCAGCGGGAATAGCGGGGGGCCTGTCAATGAGCAGTTCTTC. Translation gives CASSGNSGGPVNEQFF.

The CDR3 sequence: CASSLLGQSNEKLFF. The CDR3 DNA is TGTGCCAGCAGCTTATTGGGACAGTCTAATGAAAAACTGTTTTTT. J is TRBJ1-4 and V is TRBV7-9; 7 positions match TRBD1. CDR1 and CDR2 from the germline V gene are SEHNR and FQNEAQ (reference sequence). There are 15 residues in the CDR3. With V trimmed by 2 bases and J by 3 bases, 3 bases remained unmatched. Full variable domain (missing parts from reference TRBV7-9 and TRBJ1-4): DTGVSQNPRHKITKRGQNVTFRCDPISEHNRLYWYRQTLGQGPEFLTYFQNEAQLEKSRLLSDRFSAERPKGSFSTLEIQRTEQGDSAMYLCASSLLGQSNEKLFFGSGTQLSVL.

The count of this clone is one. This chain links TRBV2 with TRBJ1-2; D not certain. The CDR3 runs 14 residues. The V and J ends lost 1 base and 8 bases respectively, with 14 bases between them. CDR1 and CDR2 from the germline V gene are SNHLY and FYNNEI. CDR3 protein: CASSEGISKEGYTF. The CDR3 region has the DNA TGTGCCAGCAGTGAAGGTATCTCAAAGGAGGGCTACACCTTC.

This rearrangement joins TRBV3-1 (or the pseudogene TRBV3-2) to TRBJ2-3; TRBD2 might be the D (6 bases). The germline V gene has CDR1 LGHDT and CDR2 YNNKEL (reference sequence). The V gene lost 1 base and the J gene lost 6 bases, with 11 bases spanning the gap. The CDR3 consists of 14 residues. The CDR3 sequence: CASSQGWGVDTQYF. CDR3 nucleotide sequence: TGTGCCAGCAGCCAAGGATGGGGGGTGGATACGCAGTATTTT.

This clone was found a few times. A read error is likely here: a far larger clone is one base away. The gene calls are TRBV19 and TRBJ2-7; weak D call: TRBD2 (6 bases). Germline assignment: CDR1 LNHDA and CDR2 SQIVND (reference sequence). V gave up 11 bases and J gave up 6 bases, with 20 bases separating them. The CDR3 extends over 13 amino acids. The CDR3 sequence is CACSGTGAGEQYF. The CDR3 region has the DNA TGTGCCTGCTCTGGGACTGGTGCGGGCGAGCAGTACTTC. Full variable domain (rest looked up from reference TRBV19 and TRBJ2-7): DGGITQSPKYLFRKEGQNVTLSCEQNLNHDAMYWYRQDPGQGLRLIYYSQIVNDFQKGDIAEGYSVSREKKESFPLTVTSAQKNPTAFYLCACSGTGAGEQYFGPGTRLTVT.

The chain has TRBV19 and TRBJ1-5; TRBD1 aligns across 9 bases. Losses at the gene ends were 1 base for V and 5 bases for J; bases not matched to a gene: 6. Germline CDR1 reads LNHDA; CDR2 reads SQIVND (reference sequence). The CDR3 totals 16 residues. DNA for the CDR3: TGTGCCAGTAGTATAGTGGGACAGGGCCTCCATCAGCCCCAGCATTTT. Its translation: CASSIVGQGLHQPQHF.

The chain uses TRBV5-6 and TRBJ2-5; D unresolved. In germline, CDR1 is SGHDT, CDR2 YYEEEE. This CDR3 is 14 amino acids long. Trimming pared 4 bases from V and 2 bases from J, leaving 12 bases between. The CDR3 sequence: CASSPHRWQETQYF. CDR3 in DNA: TGTGCCAGCAGCCCACATCGGTGGCAAGAGACCCAGTACTTC.

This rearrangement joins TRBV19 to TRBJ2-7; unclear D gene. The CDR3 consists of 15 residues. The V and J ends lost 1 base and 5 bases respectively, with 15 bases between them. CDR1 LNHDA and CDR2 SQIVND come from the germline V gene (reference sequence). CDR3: CASSIVFVPGDEQYF. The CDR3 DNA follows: TGTGCCAGTAGTATAGTTTTCGTTCCGGGCGACGAGCAGTACTTC.

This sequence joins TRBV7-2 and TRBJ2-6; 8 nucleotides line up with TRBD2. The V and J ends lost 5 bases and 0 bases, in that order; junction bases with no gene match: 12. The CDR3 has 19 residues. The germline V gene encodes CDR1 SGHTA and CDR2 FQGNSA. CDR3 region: CASSPPLGGGSSGANVLTF. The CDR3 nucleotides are TGTGCCAGCAGCCCACCTCTGGGCGGGGGGAGCTCTGGGGCCAACGTCCTGACTTTC.

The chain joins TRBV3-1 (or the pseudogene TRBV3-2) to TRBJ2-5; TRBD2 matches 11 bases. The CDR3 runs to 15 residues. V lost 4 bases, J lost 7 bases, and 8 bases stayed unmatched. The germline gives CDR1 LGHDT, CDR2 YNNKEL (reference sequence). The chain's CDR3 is CASSPGLAAKGTQYF. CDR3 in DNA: TGTGCCAGCAGCCCGGGACTAGCGGCGAAGGGGACCCAGTACTTC.